Sequencing of this T cell receptor beta chain was carried out in a study of T cell responses to AZD1222 COVID-19 vaccine. The study, taken as a whole, reports: Donor demographics were predominantly white British with a female majority; clonal diversity may be underestimated. All repertoire sampling was performed exclusively after the peak T cell response. Spike-specific TCR depth and breadth grew after two AZD1222 doses.

Germline values: CDR1 MDHEN, CDR2 SYDVKM. This CDR3 spans 16 amino acids. V shed 6 bases, J shed 2 bases, and the junction held 8 bases outside the gene matches. Regarding this clone: Antigen specificity is unknown.

Clones were read by immunoSEQ multiplex PCR, and TCRdb kept only the in-frame ones, dropping some. The sample holds about 160,000 clones, roughly nine tenths seen once. Here the sequenced sample was peripheral blood, taken on day 0 of MenACWY control vaccination. This receptor was identified in an adult in good health. This chain links TRBV28 with TRBJ2-1; 9 bases align to TRBD2. The CDR3 region has the DNA TGTGCCAGCAGCCCGGTTAGCGGGAGAACCTACAATGAGCAGTTCTTC. Protein product: CASSPVSGRTYNEQFF.